This T cell receptor beta chain was captured in a study of blood T cell repertoires in COVID-19. Study at large: The United States, Italy and Spain supplied acute and convalescent COVID-19 samples. PBMCs, B-cell-depleted T cells, or T cells were the source of the cDNA or gDNA that made up the material.

The V end lost 1 base, the J end lost 5 bases, and 12 bases lay between the germline ends. CDR3 length: 16 amino acids. Germline CDR1 MNHEY, CDR2 SMNVEV (reference sequence). In the authors' workflow: From reference gene primer amplification, estimates of nucleated cell counts were derived. Method: immunoSEQ multiplex PCR; TCRdb's copy keeps in-frame clones and lacks some. That table gives V, J and clone size, and the DNA gave D and trimming. Of 250,000 to 350,000 clones in the sample, 80% to 90% were seen once. The specimen was peripheral blood. The V gene is TRBV27, the J gene TRBJ1-6; D call uncertain. The clonotype comes from a man aged 30 to 39 with acute or convalescent COVID-19. The CDR3 reads CASSLFSGSDNSPLHF. The CDR3 nucleotides are TGTGCCAGCAGTTTATTTTCGGGATCGGATAATTCACCCCTCCACTTT.